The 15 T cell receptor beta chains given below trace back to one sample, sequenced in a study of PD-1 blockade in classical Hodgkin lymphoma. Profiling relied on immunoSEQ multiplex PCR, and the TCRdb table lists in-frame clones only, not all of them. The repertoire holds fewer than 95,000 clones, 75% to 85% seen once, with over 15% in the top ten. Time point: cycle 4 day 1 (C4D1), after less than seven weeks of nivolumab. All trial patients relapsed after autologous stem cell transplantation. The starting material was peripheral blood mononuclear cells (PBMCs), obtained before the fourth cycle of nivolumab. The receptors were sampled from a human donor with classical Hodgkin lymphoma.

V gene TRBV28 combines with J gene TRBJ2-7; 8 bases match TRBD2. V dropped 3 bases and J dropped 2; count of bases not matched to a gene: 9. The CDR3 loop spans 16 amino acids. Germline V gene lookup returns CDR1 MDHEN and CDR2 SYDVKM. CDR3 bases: TGTGCCAGCAGTTTTTCCCTAGCGGGTTTAACCTACGAGCAGTACTTC. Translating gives CASSFSLAGLTYEQYF.

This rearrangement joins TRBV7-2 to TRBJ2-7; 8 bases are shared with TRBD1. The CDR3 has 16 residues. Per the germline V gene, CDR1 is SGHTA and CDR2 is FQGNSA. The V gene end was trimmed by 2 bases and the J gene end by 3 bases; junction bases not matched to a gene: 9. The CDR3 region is CASSLIPGGRFYEQYF. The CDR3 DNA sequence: TGTGCCAGCAGCTTAATTCCAGGGGGCAGATTCTACGAGCAGTACTTC.

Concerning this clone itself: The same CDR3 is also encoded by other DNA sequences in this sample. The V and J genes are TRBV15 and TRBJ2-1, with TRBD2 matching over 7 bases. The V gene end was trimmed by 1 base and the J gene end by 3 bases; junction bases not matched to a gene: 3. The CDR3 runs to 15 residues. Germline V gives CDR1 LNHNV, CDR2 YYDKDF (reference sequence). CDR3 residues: CATSRASGSYNEQFF. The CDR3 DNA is TGTGCCACCAGCAGAGCTAGCGGTAGCTACAATGAGCAGTTCTTC.

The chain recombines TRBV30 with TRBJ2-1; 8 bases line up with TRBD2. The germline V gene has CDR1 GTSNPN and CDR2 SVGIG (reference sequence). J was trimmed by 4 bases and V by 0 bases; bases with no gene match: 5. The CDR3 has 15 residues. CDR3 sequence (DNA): TGTGCCTGGAGTGTACAAGCGGGAGCTTACAATGAGCAGTTCTTC. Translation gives CAWSVQAGAYNEQFF.

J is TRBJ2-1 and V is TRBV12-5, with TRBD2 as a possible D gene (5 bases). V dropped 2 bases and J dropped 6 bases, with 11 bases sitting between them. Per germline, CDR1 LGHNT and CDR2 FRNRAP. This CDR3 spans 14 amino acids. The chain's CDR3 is CASGLNGILNEQFF. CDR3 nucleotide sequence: TGTGCTAGTGGTTTGAACGGGATTCTCAATGAGCAGTTCTTC.

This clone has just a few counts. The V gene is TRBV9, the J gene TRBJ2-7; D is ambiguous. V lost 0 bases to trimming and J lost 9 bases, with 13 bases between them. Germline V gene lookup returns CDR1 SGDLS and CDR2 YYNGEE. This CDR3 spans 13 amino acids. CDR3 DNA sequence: TGTGCCAGCAGCGTAGCCGGGCCAATAGGGCAGTACTTC. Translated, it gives CASSVAGPIGQYF.

CDR3 nucleotides: TGTGCCAGCAGCTTTCGGCTGGGGCGCCGGGGCTACACCTTC. Protein product: CASSFRLGRRGYTF. This chain uses TRBV5-4 with TRBJ1-2, with D perhaps TRBD1 (5 bases). V lost 2 bases to trimming and J lost 8 bases, with 16 bases between them. Germline CDR1 reads SGHNT; CDR2 reads YYREEE (reference sequence). The CDR3 has 14 residues.

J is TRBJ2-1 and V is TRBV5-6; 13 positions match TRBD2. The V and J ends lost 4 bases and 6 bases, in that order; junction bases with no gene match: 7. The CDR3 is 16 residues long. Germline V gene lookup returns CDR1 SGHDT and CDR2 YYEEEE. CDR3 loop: CASSLGLAGVGNEQFF. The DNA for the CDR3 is TGTGCCAGCAGCCTCGGACTAGCGGGAGTCGGCAATGAGCAGTTCTTC.

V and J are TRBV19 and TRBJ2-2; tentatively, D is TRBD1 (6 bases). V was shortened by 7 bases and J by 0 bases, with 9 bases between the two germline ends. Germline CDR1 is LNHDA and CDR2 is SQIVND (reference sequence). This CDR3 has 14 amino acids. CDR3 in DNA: TGTGCCAGTAAAAGGACAGCGAACACCGGGGAGCTGTTTTTT. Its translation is CASKRTANTGELFF.

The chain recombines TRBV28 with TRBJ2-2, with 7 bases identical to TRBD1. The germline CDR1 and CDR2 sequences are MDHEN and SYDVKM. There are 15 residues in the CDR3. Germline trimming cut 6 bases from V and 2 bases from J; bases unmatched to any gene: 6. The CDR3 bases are TGTGCCAGCAGGCTCACAGGGGATAACACCGGGGAGCTGTTTTTT. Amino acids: CASRLTGDNTGELFF.

The CDR3 loop is CASSPGTGSLGGYTF. The CDR3 bases are TGCGCCAGCAGCCCCGGGACAGGATCTCTCGGCGGCTACACCTTC. This chain joins TRBV5-1 and TRBJ1-2; TRBD1 aligns across 8 bases. The CDR3 is 15 amino acids. Trimming removed 4 bases from V and 8 bases from J; junction bases left unmatched: 13. Germline V gene lookup returns CDR1 SGHRS and CDR2 YFSETQ.

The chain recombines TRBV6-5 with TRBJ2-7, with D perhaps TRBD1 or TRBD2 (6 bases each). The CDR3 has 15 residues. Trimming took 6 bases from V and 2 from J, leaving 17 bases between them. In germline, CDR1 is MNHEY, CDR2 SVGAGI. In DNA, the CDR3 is TGTGCCAGCAGCATAGGGGGGCCAGATCCCTACGAGCAGTACTTC. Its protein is CASSIGGPDPYEQYF.

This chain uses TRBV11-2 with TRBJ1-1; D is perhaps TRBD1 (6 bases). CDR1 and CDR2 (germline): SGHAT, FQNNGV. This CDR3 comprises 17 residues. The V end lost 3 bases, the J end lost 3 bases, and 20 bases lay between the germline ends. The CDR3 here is CASSFPWGGRADTEAFF. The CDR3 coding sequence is TGTGCCAGCAGCTTCCCCTGGGGGGGGCGAGCGGACACTGAAGCTTTCTTT.

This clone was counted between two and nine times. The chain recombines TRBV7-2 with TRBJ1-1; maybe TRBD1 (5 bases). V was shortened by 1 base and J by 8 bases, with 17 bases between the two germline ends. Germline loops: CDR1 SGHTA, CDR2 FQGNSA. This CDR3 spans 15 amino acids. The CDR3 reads CASSLGVGTPTEAFF. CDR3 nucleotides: TGTGCCAGCAGCTTAGGGGTGGGGACTCCCACGGAAGCTTTCTTT. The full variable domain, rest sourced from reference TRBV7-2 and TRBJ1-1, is GAGVSQSPSNKVTEKGKDVELRCDPISGHTALYWYRQSLGQGLEFLIYFQGNSAPDKSGLPSDRFSAERTGGSVSTLTIQRTQQEDSAVYLCASSLGVGTPTEAFFGQGTRLTVV.

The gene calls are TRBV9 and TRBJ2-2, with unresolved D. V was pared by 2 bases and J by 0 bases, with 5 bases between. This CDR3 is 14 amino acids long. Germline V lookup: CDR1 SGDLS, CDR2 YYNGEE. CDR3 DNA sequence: TGTGCCAGCAGCGTCTTTGCGAACACCGGGGAGCTGTTTTTT. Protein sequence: CASSVFANTGELFF.